Below are 21 T cell receptor beta chains sequenced from a single sample in a study of T cells after yellow fever vaccination. MiXCR was run by TCRdb on the 5' RACE reads, yielding one entry per CDR3 protein. The sample lists hundreds of thousands of distinct CDR3 sequences; 3% to 4.5% were seen once. This specimen consisted of PBMCs, obtained on the day of the yellow fever booster vaccination. Source of these receptors: a man aged 18 to 35 who received the YFV17D yellow fever vaccine.

This clonotype was seen a handful of times. The chain recombines TRBV21-1 with TRBJ1-4. TRBV21-1 counts as a pseudogene. This CDR3 is built from 14 residues. CDR3 sequence reads: CASSKDRTNEKLFF. For the CDR3, the DNA is TGTGCCAGCAGCAAAGACCGGACAAATGAAAAACTGTTTTTT.

V and J are TRBV18 and TRBJ1-4; D remains ambiguous. The CDR3 spans 14 residues. CDR1 is KGHSH, CDR2 LQKENI, per germline. The germline V and J ends were trimmed by 2 bases and 4 bases, with 8 bases remaining between them. CDR3 sequence (DNA): TGTGCCAGCTCACCAGGACCGATTAATGAAAAACTGTTTTTT. Its translation: CASSPGPINEKLFF.

This clonotype has a handful of counts. The rearrangement links TRBV12-3 or TRBV12-4 to TRBJ2-5, with a weak D call TRBD2 (7 bases). Trimming cost V 3 bases and J 0 bases, with 14 bases left between them. CDR3 size: 16 residues. The DNA of the CDR3 is TGTGCCAGCAGTTTCGGCGGGGGCGCCGACCAAGAGACCCAGTACTTC. Amino acid sequence: CASSFGGGADQETQYF.

This clonotype came up many times. The chain carries TRBV7-3 and TRBJ1-1; D is perhaps TRBD1 (5 bases). V was shortened by 4 bases and J by 0 bases, with 12 bases between the two germline ends. The length of the CDR3 is 15 residues. The germline gives CDR1 SGHTA, CDR2 FQGTGA. The CDR3 sequence is CASSSKKGLNTEAFF. In nucleotides, the CDR3 is TGTGCCAGCAGCTCAAAAAAGGGGCTGAACACTGAAGCTTTCTTT.

There are a few counts of this clonotype. V usage is TRBV7-2 and J usage is TRBJ1-1; 9 nucleotides align to TRBD1. V was clipped by 10 bases and J by 0 bases; unmatched bases: 6. Germline CDR1 is SGHTA and CDR2 is FQGNSA. The CDR3 has 14 residues. The CDR3 DNA follows: TGTGCCACCACGGGACAGGGCATGAACACTGAAGCTTTCTTT. Its translation is CATTGQGMNTEAFF.

The genes are TRBV3-1 and TRBJ2-5; the D is unclear. V was clipped by 3 bases and J by 5 bases, with 13 bases between them. The germline V gene encodes CDR1 LGHDT and CDR2 YNNKEL (reference sequence). This CDR3 is built from 14 residues. This CDR3 is CASSHRPMVETQYF. In DNA, the CDR3 is TGTGCCAGCAGCCACCGCCCTATGGTGGAGACCCAGTACTTC.

This clonotype was seen many times. The rearrangement links TRBV20-1 to TRBJ2-1, with 8 bases fitting TRBD2. Per the germline V gene, CDR1 is DFQATT and CDR2 is SNEGSKA (reference sequence). The CDR3 extends over 16 amino acids. Trimming removed 4 bases from V and 3 bases from J; junction bases left unmatched: 11. The CDR3 sequence: CSATHIPGLVYNEQFF. CDR3 DNA sequence: TGCAGTGCTACCCACATTCCGGGACTAGTCTACAATGAGCAGTTCTTC.

This clonotype was observed at least ten times. CDR3 DNA: TGCAGCGTTGGGGAGTTCCGGACAGGTGAAAAACTGTTTTTT. The encoded protein is CSVGEFRTGEKLFF. The V gene is TRBV29-1, the J gene TRBJ1-4; the match to TRBD1 covers 7 bases. Germline V gives CDR1 SQVTM, CDR2 ANQGSEA. V dropped 4 bases and J dropped 7; count of bases not matched to a gene: 9. This CDR3 spans 14 amino acids.

Notes on this clonotype: A clone one base away is much larger, so this may be a read error. This rearrangement joins TRBV5-1 to TRBJ1-2; 8 bases line up with TRBD1. This CDR3 has 14 amino acids. With 5 bases clipped from V and 4 bases from J, the junction kept 7 bases outside the gene matches. The germline CDR1 and CDR2 sequences are SGHRS and YFSETQ. The CDR3 DNA reads TGCGCCAGCAGTTCCAGGGGGCAGGTCTATGGCTACACCTTC. It codes for CASSSRGQVYGYTF.

This clonotype was counted a few times. V gene TRBV27 combines with J gene TRBJ2-5; 10 bases match TRBD1. The CDR3 consists of 15 residues. Losses at the gene ends were 8 bases for V and 5 bases for J; bases not matched to a gene: 11. Germline CDR1 MNHEY, CDR2 SMNVEV (reference sequence). Written as DNA, the CDR3 is TGTGCCAGCCAAACCCGACAGGGGGCATGGGAGACCCAGTACTTC. Translation: CASQTRQGAWETQYF.

This clonotype was observed many times. This chain connects TRBV20-1 to TRBJ2-3, with 12 nucleotides matching TRBD1. The V gene's germline CDR1 is DFQATT and CDR2 SNEGSKA (reference sequence). J lost 5 bases, V lost 5 bases, and 14 bases had no gene match. The CDR3 extends over 17 amino acids. CDR3 DNA sequence: TGCAGTGCTGCAGGTCTCGGGACAGGGGGCCGGAGAGATACGCAGTATTTT. Translating it yields CSAAGLGTGGRRDTQYF.

This clonotype was seen only a few times. The chain carries TRBV18 and TRBJ2-1; D is perhaps TRBD2 (6 bases). The V gene's germline CDR1 is KGHSH and CDR2 LQKENI. The CDR3 length is 16 residues. The germline V and J ends were trimmed by 4 bases and 0 bases, with 13 bases remaining between them. The CDR3, as DNA: TGTGCCAGCTCACGGGATGGGGGGAGCTCCTACAATGAGCAGTTCTTC. As protein: CASSRDGGSSYNEQFF. Based on the CDR3 plus reference TRBV18 and TRBJ2-1, the full variable domain is NAGVMQNPRHLVRRRGQEARLRCSPMKGHSHVYWYRQLPEEGLKFMVYLQKENIIDESGMPKERFSAEFPKEGPSILRIQQVVRGDSAAYFCASSRDGGSSYNEQFFGPGTRLTVL.

This clonotype showed up just a few times. The chain recombines TRBV5-1 with TRBJ1-1; a possible D gene is TRBD1 (5 bases). Per germline, CDR1 SGHRS and CDR2 YFSETQ. Between the trimmed V and J ends, which lost 0 bases and 5 bases, there was a span of 17 bases. The CDR3 consists of 16 residues. The CDR3 DNA sequence: TGCGCCAGCAGCTTGGATACGACAGTCTCACTTACTGAAGCTTTCTTT. Translation gives CASSLDTTVSLTEAFF.

This clonotype occurred a few times. The genes are TRBV7-6 and TRBJ2-7, with D tentatively TRBD1 (8 bases). The germline V and J ends were trimmed by 6 bases and 6 bases, with 18 bases remaining between them. Germline assignment: CDR1 SGHVS and CDR2 FNYEAQ. The CDR3 spans 14 residues. CDR3 coding DNA: TGTGCCAGCAGTCCGAGGACAGGGAGGGGCGAGCAGTACTTC. Amino acid sequence: CASSPRTGRGEQYF.

This clonotype came up a few times. The chain carries TRBV20-1 and TRBJ2-3; no clear D gene. The CDR3 is made up of 12 amino acids. The germline CDR1 and CDR2 sequences are DFQATT and SNEGSKA (reference sequence). V lost 5 bases and J 4 bases, leaving 10 bases between the germline ends. CDR3 DNA: TGCAGTGCTGACTTAGGGTCAGATACGCAGTATTTT. The encoded protein is CSADLGSDTQYF.

This clonotype came up many times. The chain employs TRBV5-1 and TRBJ1-2; D unresolved. Germline V CDR1 and CDR2: SGHRS, YFSETQ. There are 16 residues in the CDR3. Deletions cut 4 bases from V and 2 bases from J, with 18 bases between. CDR3 residues: CASSLHVRQSNYGYTF. CDR3 nucleotides: TGCGCCAGCAGCCTACACGTTCGGCAGAGCAACTATGGCTACACCTTC.

The chain links TRBV4-2 to TRBJ2-1; 10 bases align to TRBD2. CDR1 LGHNA and CDR2 YNFKEQ come from the germline V gene. V was pared by 0 bases and J by 4 bases, with 6 bases of the junction left unmatched. This CDR3 spans 17 amino acids. The CDR3 DNA sequence: TGTGCCAGCAGCCAAGATCGGGCTAGCGGGGGTTACAATGAGCAGTTCTTC. Translating it yields CASSQDRASGGYNEQFF.

In this sample, this clonotype turned up many times. The chain is built from TRBV11-2 and TRBJ1-4, with D hard to call. The CDR3 spans 14 residues. Germline lookup yields CDR1 SGHAT and CDR2 FQNNGV. V was shortened by 7 bases and J by 8 bases, with 17 bases between the two germline ends. CDR3 nucleotides: TGTGCCAGCACCATCATGGGAGGATACGAAAAACTGTTTTTT. Protein product: CASTIMGGYEKLFF.

This clonotype was seen many times. The chain uses TRBV12-3 or TRBV12-4 and TRBJ2-7, with 16 nucleotides matching TRBD2. Trimming cost V 2 bases and J 5 bases; bases outside gene matches: 6. This CDR3 spans 17 amino acids. DNA for the CDR3: TGTGCCAGCAGTTTAACGGGGACTAGCGGGGGGGCAAACGAGCAGTACTTC. Its protein product is CASSLTGTSGGANEQYF.

In its sample, this clonotype was seen a few times. The V gene is TRBV4-2, the J gene TRBJ2-7; weak D call: TRBD2 (5 bases). The CDR3 runs 15 residues. The germline V and J ends were trimmed by 4 bases and 1 base, with 14 bases remaining between them. The germline V gene has CDR1 LGHNA and CDR2 YNFKEQ. CDR3 nucleotides: TGTGCCAGCAGCCCCGACTACGGTGGGTCCTACGAGCAGTACTTC. Translating it yields CASSPDYGGSYEQYF.

V usage is TRBV11-2 and J usage is TRBJ2-6, with unresolved D. Trimming removed 0 bases at V and 5 bases at J, with 14 bases between. Germline V gene lookup returns CDR1 SGHAT and CDR2 FQNNGV. This CDR3 has 17 amino acids. In DNA, the CDR3 is TGTGCCAGCAGCTTAGATTCGGCGGCTCTCTGGGCCAACGTCCTGACTTTC. Its translation is CASSLDSAALWANVLTF.